The rows below give T cell receptor beta chains drawn from one sample of a study of blood T cell repertoires in COVID-19. Measured with immunoSEQ multiplex PCR; TCRdb has only the in-frame clones, and not every one. The data show some 180,000 clones, around 85% seen once. The sequenced sample was peripheral blood. The origin of the receptors is a man aged 50-59 years who had recovered from COVID-19. CDR3s include the opening cysteine and the closing phenylalanine or tryptophan. D genes are given only for firm matches. Size is stated for part of the rows, as once, few or many counts, or as a class when the clone is expanded.

TRBJ2-3,TRBV28,-,-,CALGEGGVGTDTQYF,TGTGCTCTCGGGGAGGGGGGAGTCGGCACAGATACGCAGTATTTT
TRBJ2-1,TRBV15,-,TRBD1,CATSGQDRGRLDEQFF,TGTGCCACCAGCGGACAAGACAGGGGGCGTTTGGATGAGCAGTTCTTC
TRBJ1-2,TRBV29-1,many,TRBD1,CSGGQGENGYTF,TGCAGCGGAGGACAGGGGGAGAATGGCTACACCTTC
TRBJ2-7,TRBV29-1,-,TRBD2,CSVELAGRYEQYF,TGCAGCGTTGAATTAGCGGGAAGGTACGAGCAGTACTTC
TRBJ1-2,TRBV12-3/TRBV12-4,-,-,CASSTEVNYGYTF,TGTGCCAGCAGTACCGAGGTTAACTATGGCTACACCTTC
TRBJ2-5,TRBV28,-,TRBD1,CASSSLRWDSSQETQYF,TGTGCCAGCTCTTCCCTACGATGGGACAGTTCCCAAGAGACCCAGTACTTC
TRBJ1-1,TRBV9,-,-,CASSSRETEAFF,TGTGCCAGCAGCTCCCGAGAGACTGAAGCTTTCTTT
TRBJ1-5,TRBV10-3,-,-,CAIRDPRGGDQPQHF,TGTGCCATCAGGGATCCTAGGGGGGGGGATCAGCCCCAGCATTTT
TRBJ2-3,TRBV4-1,few,TRBD2,CASSQDRGGTASTDTQYF,TGCGCCAGCAGCCAAGATCGGGGGGGAACCGCGAGCACAGATACGCAGTATTTT
TRBJ2-5,TRBV9,-,TRBD2,CASSETSRGETQYF,TGTGCCAGCAGCGAGACTAGCCGAGGGGAGACCCAGTACTTC
TRBJ2-1,TRBV11-2,-,TRBD2,CASSFYLRGSGVNEQFF,TGTGCCAGCAGCTTCTACCTTCGCGGGAGTGGTGTGAATGAGCAGTTCTTC
TRBJ1-4,TRBV7-8,-,-,CASSLEDSEKLFF,TGTGCCAGCAGCTTAGAGGACAGCGAAAAACTGTTTTTT
TRBJ1-3,TRBV11-1,-,-,CASRDSSGNTIYF,TGTGCCAGCAGGGACAGCTCTGGAAACACCATATATTTT
TRBJ1-1,TRBV7-9,-,TRBD1,CASSLGTGGITEAFF,TGTGCCAGCAGCTTAGGGACAGGGGGCATAACTGAAGCTTTCTTT
TRBJ2-1,TRBV6-5,few,-,CASSYKADNEQFF,TGTGCCAGCAGTTACAAGGCGGACAATGAGCAGTTCTTC
TRBJ1-1,TRBV19,-,TRBD1,CASSSMTGTGNTEAFF,TGTGCCAGTAGCTCCATGACCGGGACAGGGAACACTGAAGCTTTCTTT
TRBJ2-7,TRBV29-1,-,-,CSVGVGGLGQQYF,TGCAGCGTTGGAGTGGGTGGGTTGGGCCAGCAGTACTTC
TRBJ1-6,TRBV6-5,-,-,CASRKPAASSPLHF,TGTGCCAGCAGGAAGCCAGCCGCTAGTTCACCCCTCCACTTT
TRBJ2-7,TRBV5-1,-,TRBD2,CASTLEGGRFEQYF,TGCGCCAGCACCCTGGAGGGAGGGCGCTTCGAGCAGTACTTC
TRBJ2-7,TRBV6-5,-,TRBD1,CASSYFQGDSYEQYF,TGTGCCAGCAGTTACTTCCAGGGGGATTCATACGAGCAGTACTTC
TRBJ2-3,TRBV27,-,TRBD2,CASSFGLAGAGTQYF,TGTGCCAGCAGTTTCGGACTAGCGGGAGCGGGTACGCAGTATTTT